This T cell receptor beta chain was sequenced for a study of blood T cell repertoires in COVID-19. Overall study context: Some COVID-19 samples were acute and others convalescent; all came from the United States, Italy and Spain.

The protocol was immunoSEQ multiplex PCR, while the TCRdb copy is restricted to in-frame clones and leaves out a portion. The table has about 250,000 clones, around nine tenths seen once. V dropped 2 bases and J dropped 6; count of bases not matched to a gene: 3. CDR3 length equals 15 residues. Germline V gives CDR1 MGHDK, CDR2 SYGVNS. The sequence derives from a woman in her sixties or seventies who had recovered from COVID-19. Sequenced input: peripheral blood. This sequence joins TRBV25-1 and TRBJ1-4; 10 bases are shared with TRBD1. The CDR3 bases are TGTGCCAGCAGTGAACTCGGGACAGGGGATGAAAAACTGTTTTTT. Translation gives CASSELGTGDEKLFF.